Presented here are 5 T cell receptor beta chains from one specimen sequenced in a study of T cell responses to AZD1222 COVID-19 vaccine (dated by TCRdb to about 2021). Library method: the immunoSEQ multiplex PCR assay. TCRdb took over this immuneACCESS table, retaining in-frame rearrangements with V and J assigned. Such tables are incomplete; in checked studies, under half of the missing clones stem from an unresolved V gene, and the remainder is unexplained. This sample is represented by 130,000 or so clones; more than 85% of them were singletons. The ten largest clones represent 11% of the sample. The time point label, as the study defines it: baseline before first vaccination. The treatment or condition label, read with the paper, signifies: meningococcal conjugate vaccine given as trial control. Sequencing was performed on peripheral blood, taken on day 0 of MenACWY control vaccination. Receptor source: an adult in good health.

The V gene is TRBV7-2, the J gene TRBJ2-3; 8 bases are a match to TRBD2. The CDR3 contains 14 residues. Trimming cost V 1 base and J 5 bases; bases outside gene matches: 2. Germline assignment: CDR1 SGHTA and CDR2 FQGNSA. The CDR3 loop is CASSLGLALDTQYF. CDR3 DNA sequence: TGTGCCAGCAGCTTAGGACTAGCGCTAGATACGCAGTATTTT.

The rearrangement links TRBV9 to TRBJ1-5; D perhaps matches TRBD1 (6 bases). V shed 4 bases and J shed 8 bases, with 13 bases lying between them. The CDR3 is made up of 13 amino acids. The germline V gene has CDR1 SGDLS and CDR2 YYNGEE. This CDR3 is CASSPGTREPQHF. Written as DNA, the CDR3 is TGTGCCAGCAGCCCAGGGACACGAGAGCCCCAGCATTTT.

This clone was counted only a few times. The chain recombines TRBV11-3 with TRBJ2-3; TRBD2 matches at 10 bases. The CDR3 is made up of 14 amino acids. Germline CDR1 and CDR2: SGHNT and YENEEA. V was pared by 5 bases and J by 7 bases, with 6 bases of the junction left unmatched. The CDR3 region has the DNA TGTGCCAGCAGCCTGGGACTAGCGCCAAATACGCAGTATTTT. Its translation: CASSLGLAPNTQYF.

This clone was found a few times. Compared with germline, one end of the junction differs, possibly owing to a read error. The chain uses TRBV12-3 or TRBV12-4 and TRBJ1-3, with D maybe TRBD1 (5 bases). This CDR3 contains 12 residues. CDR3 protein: CAAGAAGSTIYF. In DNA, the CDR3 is TGTGCCGCTGGGGCGGCTGGAAGCACCATATATTTT.

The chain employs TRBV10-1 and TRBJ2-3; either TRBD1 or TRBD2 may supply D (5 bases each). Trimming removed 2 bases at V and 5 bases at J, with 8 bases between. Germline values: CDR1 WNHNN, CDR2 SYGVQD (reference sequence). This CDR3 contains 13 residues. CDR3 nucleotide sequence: TGCGCCAGCAGTGAGGGGGGAGAAGATACGCAGTATTTT. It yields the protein CASSEGGEDTQYF.